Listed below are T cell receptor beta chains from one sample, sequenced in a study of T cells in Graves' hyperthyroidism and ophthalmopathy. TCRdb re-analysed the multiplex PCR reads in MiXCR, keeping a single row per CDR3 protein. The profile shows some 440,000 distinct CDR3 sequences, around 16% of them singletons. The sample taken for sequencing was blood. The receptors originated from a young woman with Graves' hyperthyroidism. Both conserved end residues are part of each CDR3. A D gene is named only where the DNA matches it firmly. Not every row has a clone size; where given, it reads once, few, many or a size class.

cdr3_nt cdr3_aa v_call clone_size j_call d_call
TGTGCCAGCAGGACGACAGGGGGGTACTACGAGCAGTACTTC CASRTTGGYYEQYF TRBV28 many TRBJ2-7 TRBD1
TGTGCCAGCAGCCCGGAGGGTTACGGGAGGGCCCCTTACAATGAGCAGTTCTTC CASSPEGYGRAPYNEQFF TRBV6-2/TRBV6-3 many TRBJ2-1 TRBD2
TGTGCCAGCAGTTACTCGGGGACTAGCGGTCAGTTCTTC CASSYSGTSGQFF TRBV6-2/TRBV6-3 NA TRBJ2-1 TRBD2
TGTGCCAGCAGTGACTCCGGGACAGGGTCAGATACGCAGTATTTT CASSDSGTGSDTQYF TRBV6-4 many TRBJ2-3 TRBD1
TGTGCCAGCAGCCAGGTCCGACAGCATCAAAGAGGTAACACCATATATTTT CASSQVRQHQRGNTIYF TRBV3-1 NA TRBJ1-3 NA
TGTGCCAGCAGCTTCGACTTCTCCTACGAGCAGTACTTC CASSFDFSYEQYF TRBV7-2 few TRBJ2-7 NA
TGTGCCAGTAGTATCGGCGGGACCTCTTCTAACTATGGCTACACCTTC CASSIGGTSSNYGYTF TRBV19 few TRBJ1-2 NA
TGTGCCAGCAGCTTAATGGCTAGCGGGGGTCTGAACTCCTACAATGAGCAGTTCTTC CASSLMASGGLNSYNEQFF TRBV7-3 NA TRBJ2-1 TRBD2
TGTGCCACCAGCACAGGGGACAGCACAGATACGCAGTATTTT CATSTGDSTDTQYF TRBV15 NA TRBJ2-3 NA
TGTGCCAGCAGTGATTGGGACACCGGGGAGCTGTTTTTT CASSDWDTGELFF TRBV28 many TRBJ2-2 NA
TGTGCCAGCAGTAGCCATCCGGAGAGTAACTATGGCTACACCTTC CASSSHPESNYGYTF TRBV28 many TRBJ1-2 NA
TGTGCCAGCAGCTTAGACGGGTTGAACACTGAAGCTTTCTTT CASSLDGLNTEAFF TRBV7-3 many TRBJ1-1 NA
TGTGCCAGCAGCGTAGGGGGCGGGATCCACTATGGCTACACCTTC CASSVGGGIHYGYTF TRBV9 NA TRBJ1-2 NA
TGTGCCAGCAGCCAAGATTACCGGGCACGCGTCTATGGCTACACCTTC CASSQDYRARVYGYTF TRBV3-1 many TRBJ1-2 NA
TGTGCCAGCAGCACACGACAGGGTAACTATGGCTACACCTTC CASSTRQGNYGYTF TRBV11-2 many TRBJ1-2 TRBD1
TGCGCCAGCAGCTGGACTAGCGGGAGGAGCACAGATACGCAGTATTTT CASSWTSGRSTDTQYF TRBV5-1 many TRBJ2-3 TRBD2
TGCAGTGCTAGAGTCAGGGGTTGGGATACGCAGTATTTT CSARVRGWDTQYF TRBV20-1 many TRBJ2-3 NA